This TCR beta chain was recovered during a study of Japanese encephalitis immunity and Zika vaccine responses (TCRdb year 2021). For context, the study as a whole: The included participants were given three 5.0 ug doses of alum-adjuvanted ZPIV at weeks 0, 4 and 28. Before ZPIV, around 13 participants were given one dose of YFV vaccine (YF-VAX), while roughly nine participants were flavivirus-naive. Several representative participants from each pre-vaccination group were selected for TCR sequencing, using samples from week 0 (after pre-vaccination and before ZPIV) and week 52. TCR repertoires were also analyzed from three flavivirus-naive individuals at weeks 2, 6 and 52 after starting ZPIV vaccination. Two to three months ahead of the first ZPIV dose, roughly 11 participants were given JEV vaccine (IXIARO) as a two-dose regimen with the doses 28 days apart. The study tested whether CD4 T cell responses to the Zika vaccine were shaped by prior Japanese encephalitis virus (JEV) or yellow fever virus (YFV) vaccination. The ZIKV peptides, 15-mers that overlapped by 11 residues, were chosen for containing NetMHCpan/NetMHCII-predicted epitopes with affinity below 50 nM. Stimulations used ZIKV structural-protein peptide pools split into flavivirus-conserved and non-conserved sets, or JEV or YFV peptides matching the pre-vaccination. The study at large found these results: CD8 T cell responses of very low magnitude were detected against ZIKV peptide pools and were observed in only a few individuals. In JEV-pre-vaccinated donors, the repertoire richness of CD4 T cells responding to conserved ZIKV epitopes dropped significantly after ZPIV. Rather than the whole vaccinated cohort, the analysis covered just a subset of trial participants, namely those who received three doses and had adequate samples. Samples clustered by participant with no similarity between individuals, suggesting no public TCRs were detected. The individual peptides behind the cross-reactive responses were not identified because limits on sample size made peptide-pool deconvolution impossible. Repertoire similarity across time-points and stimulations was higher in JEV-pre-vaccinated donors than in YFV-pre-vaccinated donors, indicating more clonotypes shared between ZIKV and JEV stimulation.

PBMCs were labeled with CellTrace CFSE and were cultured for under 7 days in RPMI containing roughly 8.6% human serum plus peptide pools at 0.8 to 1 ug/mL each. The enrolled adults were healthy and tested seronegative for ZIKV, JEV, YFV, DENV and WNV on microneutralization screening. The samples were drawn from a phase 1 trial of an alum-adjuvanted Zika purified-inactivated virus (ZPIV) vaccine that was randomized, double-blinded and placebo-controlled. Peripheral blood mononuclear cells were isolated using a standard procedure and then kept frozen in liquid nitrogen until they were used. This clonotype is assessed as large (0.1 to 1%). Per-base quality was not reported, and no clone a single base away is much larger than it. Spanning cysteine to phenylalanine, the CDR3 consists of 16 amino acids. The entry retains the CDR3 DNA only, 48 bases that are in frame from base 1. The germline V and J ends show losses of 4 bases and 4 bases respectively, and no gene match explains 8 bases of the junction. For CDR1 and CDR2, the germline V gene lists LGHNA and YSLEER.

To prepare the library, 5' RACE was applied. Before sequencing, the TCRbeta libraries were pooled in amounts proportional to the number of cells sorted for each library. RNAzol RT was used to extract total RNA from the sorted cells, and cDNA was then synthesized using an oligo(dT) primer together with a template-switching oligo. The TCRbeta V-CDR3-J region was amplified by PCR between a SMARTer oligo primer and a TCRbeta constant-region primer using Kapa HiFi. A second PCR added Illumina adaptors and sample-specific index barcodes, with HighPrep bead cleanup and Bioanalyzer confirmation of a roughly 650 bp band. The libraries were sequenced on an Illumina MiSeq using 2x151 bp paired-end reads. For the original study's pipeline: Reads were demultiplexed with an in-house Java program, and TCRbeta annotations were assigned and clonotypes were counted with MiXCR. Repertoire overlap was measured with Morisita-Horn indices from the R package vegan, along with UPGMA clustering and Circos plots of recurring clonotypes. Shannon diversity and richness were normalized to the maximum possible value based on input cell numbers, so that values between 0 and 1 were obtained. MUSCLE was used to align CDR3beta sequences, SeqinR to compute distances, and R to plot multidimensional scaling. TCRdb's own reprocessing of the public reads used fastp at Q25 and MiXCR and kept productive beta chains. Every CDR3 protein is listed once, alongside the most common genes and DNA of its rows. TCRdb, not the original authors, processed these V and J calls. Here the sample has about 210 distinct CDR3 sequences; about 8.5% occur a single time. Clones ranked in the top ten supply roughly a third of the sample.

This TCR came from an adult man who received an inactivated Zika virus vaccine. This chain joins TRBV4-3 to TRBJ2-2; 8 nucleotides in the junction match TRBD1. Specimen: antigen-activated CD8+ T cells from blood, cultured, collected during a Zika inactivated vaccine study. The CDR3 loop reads CASSLGQGWSTGELFF. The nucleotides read TGCGCCAGCAGCCTAGGACAGGGATGGAGCACCGGGGAGCTGTTTTTT.